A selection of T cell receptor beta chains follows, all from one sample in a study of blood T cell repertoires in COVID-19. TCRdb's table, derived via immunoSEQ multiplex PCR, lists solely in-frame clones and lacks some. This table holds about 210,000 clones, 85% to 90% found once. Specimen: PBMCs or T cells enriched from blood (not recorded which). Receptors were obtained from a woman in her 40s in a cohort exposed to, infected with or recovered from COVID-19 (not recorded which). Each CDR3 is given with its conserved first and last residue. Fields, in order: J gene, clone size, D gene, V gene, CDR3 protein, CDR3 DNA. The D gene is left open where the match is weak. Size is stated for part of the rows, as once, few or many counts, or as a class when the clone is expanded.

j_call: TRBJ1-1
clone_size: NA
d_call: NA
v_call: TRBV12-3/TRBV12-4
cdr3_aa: CASSLANSEAFF
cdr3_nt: TGTGCCAGCAGTTTAGCCAACTCTGAAGCTTTCTTT

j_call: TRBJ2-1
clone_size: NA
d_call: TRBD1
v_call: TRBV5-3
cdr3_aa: CARRPRTGSSYNEQFF
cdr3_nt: TGTGCCAGAAGACCGAGGACAGGGAGCTCCTACAATGAGCAGTTCTTC

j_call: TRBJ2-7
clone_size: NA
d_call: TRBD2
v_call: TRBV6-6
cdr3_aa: CASSYGLAGNEQYF
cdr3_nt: TGTGCCAGCAGTTACGGGCTAGCGGGTAACGAGCAGTACTTC

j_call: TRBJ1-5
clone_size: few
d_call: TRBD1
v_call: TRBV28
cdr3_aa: CASRDRGMPQHF
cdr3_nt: TGTGCCAGCCGGGACAGGGGCATGCCCCAGCATTTT

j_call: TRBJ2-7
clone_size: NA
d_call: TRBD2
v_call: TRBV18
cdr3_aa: CASSPLRTSGTYEQYF
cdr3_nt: TGTGCCAGCTCACCACTTCGGACTAGCGGTACCTACGAGCAGTACTTC

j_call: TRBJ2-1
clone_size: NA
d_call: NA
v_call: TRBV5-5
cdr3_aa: CASSPPPSSYNEQFF
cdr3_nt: TGTGCCAGCAGCCCCCCCCCGAGCTCCTACAATGAGCAGTTCTTC

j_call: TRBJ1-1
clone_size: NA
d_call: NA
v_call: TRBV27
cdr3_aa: CASSLNQGNTEAFF
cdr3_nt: TGTGCCAGCAGTTTAAATCAGGGGAACACTGAAGCTTTCTTT

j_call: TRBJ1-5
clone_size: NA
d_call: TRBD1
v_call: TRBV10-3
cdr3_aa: CAISGGQGGRYSNQPQHF
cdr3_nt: TGTGCCATCAGTGGCGGACAGGGAGGCAGATATAGCAATCAGCCCCAGCATTTT

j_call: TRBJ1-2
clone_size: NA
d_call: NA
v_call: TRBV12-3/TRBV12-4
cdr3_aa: CASSSGQLYGYTF
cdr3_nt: TGTGCCAGCAGTTCCGGACAGCTCTATGGCTACACCTTC

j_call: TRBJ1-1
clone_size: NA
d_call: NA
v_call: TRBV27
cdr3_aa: CASSLGLQGRFGAFF
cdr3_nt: TGTGCCAGCAGTTTAGGCTTACAGGGAAGGTTCGGCGCTTTCTTT

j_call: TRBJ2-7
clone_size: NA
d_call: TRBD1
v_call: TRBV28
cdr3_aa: CASSFPGTGYEQYF
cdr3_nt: TGTGCCAGCAGTTTCCCCGGGACAGGCTACGAGCAGTACTTC

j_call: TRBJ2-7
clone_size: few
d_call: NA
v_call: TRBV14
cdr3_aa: CASSPGVTYEQYF
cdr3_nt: TGTGCCAGCAGCCCAGGGGTGACCTACGAGCAGTACTTC

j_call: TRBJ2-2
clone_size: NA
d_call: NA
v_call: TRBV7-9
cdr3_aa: CASSSDSANTGELFF
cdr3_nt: TGTGCCAGCAGCTCCGACAGCGCGAACACCGGGGAGCTGTTTTTT

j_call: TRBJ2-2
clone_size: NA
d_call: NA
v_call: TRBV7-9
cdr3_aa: CASSPPSSIYANTGELFF
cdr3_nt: TGTGCCAGCAGCCCCCCTAGTTCAATTTACGCGAACACCGGGGAGCTGTTTTTT

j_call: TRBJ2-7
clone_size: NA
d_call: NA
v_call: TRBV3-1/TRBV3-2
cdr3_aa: CASSLEVVSGQYF
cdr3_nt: TGTGCCAGCAGCCTGGAAGTAGTATCGGGGCAGTACTTC

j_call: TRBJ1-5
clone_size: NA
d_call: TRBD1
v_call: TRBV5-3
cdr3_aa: CARSLTRTGVDQPQHF
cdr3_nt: TGTGCCAGAAGCTTGACCAGGACAGGGGTGGATCAGCCCCAGCATTTT

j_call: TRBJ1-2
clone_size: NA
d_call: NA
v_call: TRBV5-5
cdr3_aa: CASRREEGYGYTF
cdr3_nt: TGTGCCAGCAGGCGCGAGGAAGGCTATGGCTACACCTTC